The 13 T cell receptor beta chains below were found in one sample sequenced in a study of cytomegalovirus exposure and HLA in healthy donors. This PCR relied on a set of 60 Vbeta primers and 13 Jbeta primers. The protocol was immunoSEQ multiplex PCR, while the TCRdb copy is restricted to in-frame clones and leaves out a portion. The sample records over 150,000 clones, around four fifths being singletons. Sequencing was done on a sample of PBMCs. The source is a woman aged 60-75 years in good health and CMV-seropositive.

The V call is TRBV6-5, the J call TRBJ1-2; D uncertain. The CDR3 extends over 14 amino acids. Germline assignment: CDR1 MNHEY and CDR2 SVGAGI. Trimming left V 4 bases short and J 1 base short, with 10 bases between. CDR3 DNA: TGTGCCAGCAGTTCTGGCAGATTTAACTATGGCTACACCTTC. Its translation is CASSSGRFNYGYTF.

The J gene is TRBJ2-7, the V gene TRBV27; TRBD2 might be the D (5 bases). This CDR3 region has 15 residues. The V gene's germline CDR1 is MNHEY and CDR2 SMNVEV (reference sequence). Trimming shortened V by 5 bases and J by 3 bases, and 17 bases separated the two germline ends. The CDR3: CASSLLGRKNYEQYF. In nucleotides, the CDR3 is TGTGCCAGCAGTCTTCTAGGGAGAAAGAACTACGAGCAGTACTTC.

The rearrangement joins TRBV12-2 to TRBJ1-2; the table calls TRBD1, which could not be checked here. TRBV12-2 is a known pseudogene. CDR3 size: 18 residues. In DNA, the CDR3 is TGTGCAAGTCGCTCCACGAGGCCAGGGGCTACGATGAACTATGGCTACACCTTC. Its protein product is CASRSTRPGATMNYGYTF.

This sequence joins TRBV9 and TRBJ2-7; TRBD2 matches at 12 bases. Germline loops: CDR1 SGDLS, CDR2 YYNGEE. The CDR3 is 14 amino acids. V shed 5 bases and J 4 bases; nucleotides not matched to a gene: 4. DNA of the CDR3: TGTGCCAGCAGGCCGACTAGCGGGAGTTACGAGCAGTACTTC. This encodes CASRPTSGSYEQYF.

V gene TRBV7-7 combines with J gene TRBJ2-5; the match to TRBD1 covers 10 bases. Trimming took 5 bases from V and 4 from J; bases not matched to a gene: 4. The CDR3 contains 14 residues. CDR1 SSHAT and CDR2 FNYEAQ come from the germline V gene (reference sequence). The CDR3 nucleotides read TGTGCCAGCAGCCCGACAGGGGGCAGAGAGACCCAGTACTTC. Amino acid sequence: CASSPTGGRETQYF.

CDR3 sequence (DNA): TGTGCCAGCAGCTTGTCAGGGGCTGGAAACACCATATATTTT. Translated: CASSLSGAGNTIYF. The V call is TRBV7-8, the J call TRBJ1-3, with D perhaps TRBD1 (6 bases). This CDR3 spans 14 amino acids. Germline values: CDR1 SGHVS, CDR2 FQNEAQ. Trimming took 3 bases from V and 2 from J, leaving 8 bases between them.

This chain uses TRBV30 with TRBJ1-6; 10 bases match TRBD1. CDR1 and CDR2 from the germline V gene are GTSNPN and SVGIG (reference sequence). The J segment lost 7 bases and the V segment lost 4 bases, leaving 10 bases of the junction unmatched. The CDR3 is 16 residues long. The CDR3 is CAWKVETGGRNSPLHF. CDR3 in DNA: TGTGCCTGGAAGGTGGAGACAGGGGGCAGGAATTCACCCCTCCACTTT.

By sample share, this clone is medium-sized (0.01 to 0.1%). The CDR3 protein is CASSQGTSAYEQYF. Written as DNA, the CDR3 is TGTGCCAGCAGCCAAGGTACTAGCGCCTACGAGCAGTACTTC. This chain links TRBV14 with TRBJ2-7; 7 bases line up with TRBD2. Per germline, CDR1 SGHDN and CDR2 FVKESK. J was trimmed by 2 bases and V by 1 base; bases with no gene match: 2. This CDR3 is 14 amino acids long.

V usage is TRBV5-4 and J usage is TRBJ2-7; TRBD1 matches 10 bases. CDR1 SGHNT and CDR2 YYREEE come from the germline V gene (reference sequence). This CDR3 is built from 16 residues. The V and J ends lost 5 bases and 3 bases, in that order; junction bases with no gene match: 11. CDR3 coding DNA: TGTGCCAGCAGTAAAAACGGACAGGGGGTTCTCTACGAGCAGTACTTC. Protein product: CASSKNGQGVLYEQYF.

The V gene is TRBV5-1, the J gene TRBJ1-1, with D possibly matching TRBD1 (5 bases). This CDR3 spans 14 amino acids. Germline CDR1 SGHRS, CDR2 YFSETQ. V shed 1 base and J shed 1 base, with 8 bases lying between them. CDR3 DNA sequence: TGCGCCAGCAGCTTGTGGCAGGGGAACACTGAAGCTTTCTTT. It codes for CASSLWQGNTEAFF.

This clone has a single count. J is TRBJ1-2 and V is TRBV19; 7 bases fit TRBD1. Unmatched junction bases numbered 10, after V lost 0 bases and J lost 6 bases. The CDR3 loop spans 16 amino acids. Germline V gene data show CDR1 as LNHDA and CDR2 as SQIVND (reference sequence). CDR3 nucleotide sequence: TGTGCCAGTAGTATAGAACCGGGACAGTCGAATCATGGCTACACCTTC. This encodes CASSIEPGQSNHGYTF.

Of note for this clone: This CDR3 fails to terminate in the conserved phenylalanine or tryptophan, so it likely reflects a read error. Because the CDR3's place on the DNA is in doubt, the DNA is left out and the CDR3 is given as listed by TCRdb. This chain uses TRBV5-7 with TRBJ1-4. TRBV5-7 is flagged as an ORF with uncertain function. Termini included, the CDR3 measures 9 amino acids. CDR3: CASSLGREK.

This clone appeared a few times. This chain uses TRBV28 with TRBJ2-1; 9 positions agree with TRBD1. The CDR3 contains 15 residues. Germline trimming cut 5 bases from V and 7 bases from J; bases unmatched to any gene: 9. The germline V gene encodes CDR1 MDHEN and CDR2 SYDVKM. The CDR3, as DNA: TGTGCCAGCAGTACAGGGGGCGGGCTGCTGAATGAGCAGTTCTTC. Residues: CASSTGGGLLNEQFF.